Listed below are T cell receptor beta chains from one sample, sequenced in a study of cytomegalovirus exposure and HLA in healthy donors. Assay: immunoSEQ multiplex PCR; the TCRdb copy retains only in-frame clones and omits some. Seen here are 150,000 to 200,000 clones, less than 80% observed once, and the top ten hold 4.4%. The sequenced sample consisted of PBMCs. These receptors originate from a woman aged 25 to 45 in good health and CMV-seropositive. Both conserved end residues are part of each CDR3. A D gene is named only where the DNA matches it firmly. Where a row states a size, it is once, few, many or the class of an expanded clone; other rows omit it.

V: TRBV27
size: .
D: .
J: TRBJ2-3
CDR3: CATKESQTADTQYF
DNA: TGTGCCACCAAGGAGTCACAGACAGCAGATACGCAGTATTTT

V: TRBV6-1
size: few
D: TRBD1
J: TRBJ1-2
CDR3: CASSAQPGTGGTYGYTF
DNA: TGTGCCAGCAGTGCCCAACCCGGGACAGGAGGGACCTATGGCTACACCTTC

V: TRBV14
size: .
D: TRBD2
J: TRBJ2-7
CDR3: CASSPQLAGVVYEQYF
DNA: TGTGCCAGCAGCCCCCAATTAGCGGGAGTCGTTTACGAGCAGTACTTC

V: TRBV5-1
size: .
D: TRBD1
J: TRBJ1-3
CDR3: CASSLGTGSGNTIYF
DNA: TGCGCCAGCAGCTTGGGGACAGGGTCTGGAAACACCATATATTTT

V: TRBV6-5
size: few
D: .
J: TRBJ1-2
CDR3: CASSYSRGGYGYTF
DNA: TGTGCCAGCAGTTACTCCCGAGGAGGCTATGGCTACACCTTC

V: TRBV7-6
size: .
D: .
J: TRBJ2-7
CDR3: CASSPNPRDPYEQYF
DNA: TGTGCCAGCAGCCCCAACCCCAGGGATCCCTACGAGCAGTACTTC

V: TRBV4-3
size: .
D: .
J: TRBJ1-5
CDR3: CASSQDRTASFQPQHF
DNA: TGCGCCAGCAGCCAAGATAGGACAGCCAGTTTTCAGCCCCAGCATTTT

V: TRBV5-5
size: .
D: TRBD1
J: TRBJ1-1
CDR3: CASSLLGQGTEAFF
DNA: TGTGCCAGCAGCTTGCTCGGACAGGGGACTGAAGCTTTCTTT

V: TRBV19
size: .
D: .
J: TRBJ1-2
CDR3: CASSIDGLVWGYTF
DNA: TGTGCCAGTAGTATAGACGGTCTGGTCTGGGGCTACACCTTC

V: TRBV27
size: few
D: TRBD1
J: TRBJ1-1
CDR3: CASSQRTGGAFF
DNA: TGTGCCAGCAGCCAGCGGACAGGAGGGGCTTTCTTT

V: TRBV29-1
size: .
D: TRBD1
J: TRBJ2-1
CDR3: CSVEGGQGERNEQFF
DNA: TGCAGCGTTGAAGGCGGTCAGGGGGAGCGCAATGAGCAGTTCTTC

V: TRBV30
size: .
D: TRBD2
J: TRBJ2-1
CDR3: CAWSVSLGAGAYNEQFF
DNA: TGTGCCTGGAGTGTATCTCTAGGGGCGGGAGCCTACAATGAGCAGTTCTTC

V: TRBV7-9
size: .
D: TRBD2
J: TRBJ2-3
CDR3: CSSSSLTSGSGGTDTQYF
DNA: TGTTCCAGCAGCAGCCTGACTAGCGGGAGTGGGGGCACAGATACGCAGTATTTT

V: TRBV4-1
size: .
D: .
J: TRBJ1-2
CDR3: CASSPRGAVYGYTF
DNA: TGCGCCAGCAGCCCTCGCGGGGCGGTGTATGGCTACACCTTC

V: TRBV6-1
size: few
D: TRBD1
J: TRBJ2-7
CDR3: CASSTGTGVYEQYF
DNA: TGTGCCAGCAGTACCGGGACAGGGGTCTACGAGCAGTACTTC

V: TRBV5-4
size: few
D: .
J: TRBJ2-5
CDR3: CASSSGQSGFQETQYF
DNA: TGTGCCAGCAGCTCCGGACAAAGCGGGTTTCAAGAGACCCAGTACTTC

V: TRBV29-1
size: .
D: .
J: TRBJ2-1
CDR3: CSVDFWGDRANNEQFF
DNA: TGCAGCGTTGATTTTTGGGGGGACAGAGCCAACAATGAGCAGTTCTTC

V: TRBV5-1
size: .
D: .
J: TRBJ1-1
CDR3: CASSLSPGQDTEAFF
DNA: TGCGCCAGCAGCTTGTCCCCAGGGCAGGACACTGAAGCTTTCTTT

V: TRBV7-9
size: .
D: .
J: TRBJ2-5
CDR3: CASSLLLLYQETQYF
DNA: TGTGCCAGCAGCTTACTCCTCCTCTATCAAGAGACCCAGTACTTC

V: TRBV4-1
size: .
D: .
J: TRBJ2-3
CDR3: CASSRGASSTDTQYF
DNA: TGCGCCAGCAGCCGGGGAGCATCCAGCACAGATACGCAGTATTTT

V: TRBV4-2
size: .
D: TRBD2
J: TRBJ2-1
CDR3: CASSQDLRRAGGNEQFF
DNA: TGTGCCAGCAGCCAAGATTTGCGGCGAGCGGGAGGCAATGAGCAGTTCTTC

V: TRBV6-6
size: .
D: .
J: TRBJ2-1
CDR3: CASSPPGLGYNEQFF
DNA: TGTGCCAGCAGTCCTCCGGGACTTGGCTACAATGAGCAGTTCTTC

V: TRBV27
size: .
D: .
J: TRBJ2-7
CDR3: CASSFRGEQYF
DNA: TGTGCCAGCAGTTTTAGGGGCGAGCAGTACTTC

V: TRBV10-2
size: .
D: .
J: TRBJ1-2
CDR3: CASSTSRRGGSGYTF
DNA: TGCGCCAGCAGTACCTCTCGTAGGGGGGGTAGCGGCTACACCTTC

V: TRBV13
size: .
D: TRBD2
J: TRBJ2-1
CDR3: CASSLRLAGNNEQFF
DNA: TGTGCCAGCAGCTTACGTCTAGCGGGAAACAATGAGCAGTTCTTC

V: TRBV7-9
size: .
D: .
J: TRBJ2-1
CDR3: CASSLSLGDEQFF
DNA: TGTGCCAGCAGCTTGAGTCTCGGGGATGAGCAGTTCTTC

V: TRBV6-1
size: .
D: .
J: TRBJ2-7
CDR3: CAARAGRSYEQYF
DNA: TGTGCCGCCCGGGCCGGGAGATCCTACGAGCAGTACTTC